This T cell receptor (beta chain) comes out of a study of technical replicates of blood from several donors. Trimming took off 2 bases at V and 5 bases at J, with 13 bases between the two ends. CDR3 length: 14 residues. CDR1 is LGHNT, CDR2 FRNRAP, per germline. Sequencing used immunoSEQ multiplex PCR; TCRdb keeps in-frame clones, though not all of them. The sample contains approximately 85,000 clones, nearly 95% of which appear only once. Sequenced input: T cells isolated from PBMCs. The chain employs TRBV12-5 and TRBJ2-7; a weak D match, TRBD2 (6 bases). This clonotype originated in a human donor in good health. This CDR3 reads CASGLRGSQDEQYF. The CDR3 DNA reads as TGTGCTAGTGGTTTGCGGGGGTCACAGGACGAGCAGTACTTC.